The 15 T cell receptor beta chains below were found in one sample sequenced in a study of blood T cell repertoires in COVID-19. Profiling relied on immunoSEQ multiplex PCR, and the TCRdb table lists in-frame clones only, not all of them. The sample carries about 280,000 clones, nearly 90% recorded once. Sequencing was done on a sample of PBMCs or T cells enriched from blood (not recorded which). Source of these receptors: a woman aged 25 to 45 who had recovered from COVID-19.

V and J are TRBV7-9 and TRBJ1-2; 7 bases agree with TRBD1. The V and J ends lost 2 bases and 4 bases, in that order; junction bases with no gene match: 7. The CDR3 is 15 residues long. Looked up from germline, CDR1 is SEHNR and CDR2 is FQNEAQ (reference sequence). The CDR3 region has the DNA TGTGCCAGCAGCTTATTTACAGGGGCCAGCTATGGCTACACCTTC. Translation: CASSLFTGASYGYTF.

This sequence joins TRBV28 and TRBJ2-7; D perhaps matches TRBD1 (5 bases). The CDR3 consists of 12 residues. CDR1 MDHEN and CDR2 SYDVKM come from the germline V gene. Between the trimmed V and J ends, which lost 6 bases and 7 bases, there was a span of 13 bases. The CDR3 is CASRPPAGEQYF. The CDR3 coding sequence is TGTGCCAGCAGACCTCCTGCAGGGGAGCAGTACTTC.

This chain's CDR3 is CASLRMDSKNIQYF. CDR3 in DNA: TGTGCCAGTCTAAGGATGGACAGTAAAAACATTCAGTACTTC. The chain combines TRBV6-5 with TRBJ2-4; maybe TRBD1 (6 bases). CDR3 size: 14 residues. Deletions cut 9 bases from V and 4 bases from J, with 16 bases between. CDR1 is MNHEY, CDR2 SVGAGI, per germline.

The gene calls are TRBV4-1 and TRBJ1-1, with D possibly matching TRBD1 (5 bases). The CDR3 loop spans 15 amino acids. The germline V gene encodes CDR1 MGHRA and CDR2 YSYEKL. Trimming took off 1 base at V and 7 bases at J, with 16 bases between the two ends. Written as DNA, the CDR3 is TGCGCCAGCAGCCAAGTGACAGTTAAATACGATGAAGCTTTCTTT. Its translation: CASSQVTVKYDEAFF.

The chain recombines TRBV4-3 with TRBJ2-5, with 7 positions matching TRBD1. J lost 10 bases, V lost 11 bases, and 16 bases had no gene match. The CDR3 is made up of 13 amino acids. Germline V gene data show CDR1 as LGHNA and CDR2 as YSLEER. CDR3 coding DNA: TGCGCCGGGCTACCCGACAGGGTCGAGGGCCAGTACTTC. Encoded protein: CAGLPDRVEGQYF.

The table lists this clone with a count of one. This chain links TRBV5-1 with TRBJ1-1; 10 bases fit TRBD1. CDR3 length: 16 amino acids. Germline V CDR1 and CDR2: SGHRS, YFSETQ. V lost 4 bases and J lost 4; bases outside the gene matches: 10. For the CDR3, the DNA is TGCGCCAGCAGCCCGGGACAGGGGACGGTGGGCACTGAAGCTTTCTTT. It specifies CASSPGQGTVGTEAFF. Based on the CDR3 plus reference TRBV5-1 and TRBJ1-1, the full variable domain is KAGVTQTPRYLIKTRGQQVTLSCSPISGHRSVSWYQQTPGQGLQFLFEYFSETQRNKGNFPGRFSGRQFSNSRSEMNVSTLELGDSALYLCASSPGQGTVGTEAFFGQGTRLTVV.

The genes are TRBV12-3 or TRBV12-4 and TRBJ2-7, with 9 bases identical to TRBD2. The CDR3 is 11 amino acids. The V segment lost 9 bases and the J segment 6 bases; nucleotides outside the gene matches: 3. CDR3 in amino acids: CASSGRGEQYF. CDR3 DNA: TGTGCCAGTAGCGGGAGAGGCGAGCAGTACTTC.

The CDR3 loop is CASSLGEGAKVNSPLHF. As DNA, the CDR3 is TGCGCCAGCAGCTTGGGTGAGGGGGCGAAAGTAAATTCACCCCTCCACTTT. The chain uses TRBV5-1 and TRBJ1-6, with 7 positions matching TRBD1. V was pared by 0 bases and J by 7 bases, with 10 bases of the junction left unmatched. The CDR3 covers 17 residues. The germline V gene has CDR1 SGHRS and CDR2 YFSETQ.

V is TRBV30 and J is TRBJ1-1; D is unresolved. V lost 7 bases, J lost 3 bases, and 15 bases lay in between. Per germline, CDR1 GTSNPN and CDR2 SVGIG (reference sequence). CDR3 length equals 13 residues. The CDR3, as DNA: TGTGCCTCATTCGGACGGAGGGACACTGAAGCTTTCTTT. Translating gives CASFGRRDTEAFF.

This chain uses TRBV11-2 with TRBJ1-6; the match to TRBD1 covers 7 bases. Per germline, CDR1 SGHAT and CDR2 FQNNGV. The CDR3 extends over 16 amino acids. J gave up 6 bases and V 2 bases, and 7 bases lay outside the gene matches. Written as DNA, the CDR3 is TGTGCCAGCAGCTTAACCGGGACAGCCCTTAATTCACCCCTCCACTTT. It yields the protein CASSLTGTALNSPLHF.

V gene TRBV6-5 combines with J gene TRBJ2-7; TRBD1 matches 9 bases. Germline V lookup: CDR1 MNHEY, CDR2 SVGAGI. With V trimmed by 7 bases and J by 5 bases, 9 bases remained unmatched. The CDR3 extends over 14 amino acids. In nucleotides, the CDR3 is TGTGCCAGCAAAAGGACAGGGGCTCCCCACGAGCAGTACTTC. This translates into CASKRTGAPHEQYF.

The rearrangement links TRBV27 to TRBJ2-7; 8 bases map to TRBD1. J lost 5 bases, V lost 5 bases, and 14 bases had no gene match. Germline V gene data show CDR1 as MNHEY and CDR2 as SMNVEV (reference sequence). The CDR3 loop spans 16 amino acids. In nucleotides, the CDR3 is TGTGCCAGCAGTCTAAGGGCATCGGGACAGGTACACGAGCAGTACTTC. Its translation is CASSLRASGQVHEQYF.

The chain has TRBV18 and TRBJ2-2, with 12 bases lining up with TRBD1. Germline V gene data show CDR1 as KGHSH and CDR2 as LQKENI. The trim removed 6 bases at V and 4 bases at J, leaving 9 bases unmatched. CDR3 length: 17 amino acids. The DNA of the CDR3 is TGTGCCAGCTCCCTTATCCCGGGACAGGGGGCCACCGGGGAGCTGTTTTTT. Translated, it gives CASSLIPGQGATGELFF.

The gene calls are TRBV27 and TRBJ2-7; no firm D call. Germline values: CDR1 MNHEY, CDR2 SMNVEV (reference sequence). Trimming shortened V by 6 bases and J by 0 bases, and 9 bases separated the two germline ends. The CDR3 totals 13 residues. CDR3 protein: CASSETSSYEQYF. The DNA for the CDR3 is TGTGCCAGCAGCGAGACAAGCTCCTACGAGCAGTACTTC.

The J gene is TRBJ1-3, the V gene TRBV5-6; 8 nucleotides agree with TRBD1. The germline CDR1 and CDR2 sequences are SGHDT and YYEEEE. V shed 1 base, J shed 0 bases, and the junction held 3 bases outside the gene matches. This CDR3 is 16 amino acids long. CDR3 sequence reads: CASSLRDRSSGNTIYF. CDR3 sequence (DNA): TGTGCCAGCAGCTTGCGGGACAGGAGCTCTGGAAACACCATATATTTT.